Described below is a single T cell receptor (beta chain) sequence and its context. Source study methods: Cell counts per sample came from amplifying reference gene primers. Only in-frame clones appear in the TCRdb table, and some are missing; sequencing was by immunoSEQ multiplex PCR. The V and J calls and clone size are taken from that table; D and trimming were inferred from the DNA. Counted here are 200,000 to 300,000 clones, about 83% occurring once; the ten biggest clones make up about 12%. This CDR3 is 15 amino acids long. The germline gives CDR1 SGHDT, CDR2 YYEEEE. V lost 1 base to trimming and J lost 4 bases, with 12 bases between them. These data come from a study of blood T cell repertoires in COVID-19. Across the study: Samples taken during acute and convalescent COVID-19 were collected in the United States, Italy and Spain. The cDNA or gDNA used as material had been derived from T cells, B-cell-depleted T cells, or PBMCs.

The receptor was derived from a man at least 80 years old with acute or convalescent COVID-19. The chain employs TRBV5-6 and TRBJ2-1, with D perhaps matching TRBD2 (6 bases). Source material: peripheral blood. The CDR3 loop reads CASSLPGEDYNEQFF. CDR3 nucleotide sequence: TGTGCCAGCAGCTTGCCCGGGGAGGATTACAATGAGCAGTTCTTC.